These 22 T cell receptor beta chains share one sample of origin, sequenced in a study of T-cell reconstitution after alpha-beta-depleted transplantation in children. Study-level points and caveats: By one year post-transplant, T-cell counts and diversity largely arose from T cells that were newly produced.

For these receptors, no antigen is known. Preparation of the TCRbeta library involved a method that used unique molecular identifiers. MiXCR, applied by TCRdb to the PCR reads, yields one record per CDR3 protein. The repertoire includes about 290,000 distinct CDR3 sequences, roughly 8.2% of them detected once, and 9.1% sits in the top ten. The material was peripheral blood, obtained 360 days after TCRalphabeta/CD19-depleted stem cell transplant. The source is a female patient younger than 10 who had a stem cell transplant for Fanconi anemia, so the T cells may come from the graft donor.

This clonotype was seen at least ten times. The rearrangement uses TRBV5-1 and TRBJ2-7, with TRBD1 as a possible D gene (5 bases). CDR3 length: 14 amino acids. Germline lookup yields CDR1 SGHRS and CDR2 YFSETQ. V lost 0 bases, J lost 0 bases, and 7 bases lay in between. CDR3 sequence: CASSLGQSSYEQYF. Written as DNA, the CDR3 is TGCGCCAGCAGCTTGGGACAGAGCTCCTACGAGCAGTACTTC.

Only a few counts were recorded for this clonotype. The rearrangement joins TRBV6-5 to TRBJ2-2; D remains unclear. Between the trimmed V and J ends, which lost 0 bases and 6 bases, there was a span of 2 bases. The CDR3 spans 12 residues. The germline V gene encodes CDR1 MNHEY and CDR2 SVGAGI. CDR3 loop: CASSYSAGELFF. For the CDR3, the DNA is TGTGCCAGCAGTTACTCGGCCGGGGAGCTGTTTTTT.

This clonotype was recorded at least ten times. The V and J genes are TRBV5-1 and TRBJ2-7; 10 positions agree with TRBD1. V was pared by 4 bases and J by 1 base, with 5 bases of the junction left unmatched. CDR1 is SGHRS and CDR2 is YFSETQ in the germline V gene. The CDR3 contains 15 residues. The DNA of the CDR3 is TGCGCCAGCAGCCCGAGGACAGGGGGGTCCTACGAGCAGTACTTC. Its protein product is CASSPRTGGSYEQYF.

The chain joins TRBV6-2 or TRBV6-3 to TRBJ2-1; the match to TRBD2 covers 11 bases. The CDR3 contains 17 residues. In germline, CDR1 is MNHEY, CDR2 SVGEGT. V shed 2 bases and J 8 bases; nucleotides not matched to a gene: 11. The CDR3 coding sequence is TGTGCCAGCAGTTACCACCTATCTAGCGGGAGGAGAGATGAGCAGTTCTTC. It is translated as CASSYHLSSGRRDEQFF.

This clonotype was picked up a small number of times. V and J are TRBV20-1 and TRBJ1-2; D is undetermined. Germline CDR1 and CDR2: DFQATT and SNEGSKA (reference sequence). Trimming pared 6 bases from V and 0 bases from J, leaving 11 bases between. The CDR3 consists of 13 residues. The CDR3: CSARQVANYGYTF. In DNA form, the CDR3 reads TGCAGTGCCAGACAAGTAGCTAACTATGGCTACACCTTC.

This clonotype was observed a handful of times. The chain has TRBV7-8 and TRBJ2-5; D gene unclear. V lost 5 bases to trimming and J lost 5 bases, with 9 bases between them. The germline CDR1 and CDR2 sequences are SGHVS and FQNEAQ. The CDR3 length is 12 residues. The DNA for the CDR3 is TGTGCCAGCAGCCCGGTCAGGGAGACCCAGTACTTC. Translated: CASSPVRETQYF.

This clonotype showed up many times. This sequence joins TRBV12-5 and TRBJ2-2, with unresolved D. V was shortened by 6 bases and J by 1 base, with 15 bases between the two germline ends. The length of the CDR3 is 16 residues. Germline loops: CDR1 LGHNT, CDR2 FRNRAP. The CDR3 loop reads CASGSPSGLNTGELFF. CDR3 nucleotides: TGTGCTAGTGGGTCTCCATCAGGATTGAACACCGGGGAGCTGTTTTTT.

V usage is TRBV28 and J usage is TRBJ2-5; TRBD2 aligns across 9 bases. The V and J ends lost 2 bases and 3 bases, in that order; junction bases with no gene match: 10. The CDR3 is 17 residues long. Germline CDR1 is MDHEN and CDR2 is SYDVKM. This chain's CDR3 is CASSLAGGFNLKETQYF. CDR3 DNA sequence: TGTGCCAGCAGTTTAGCGGGGGGGTTTAACCTTAAAGAGACCCAGTACTTC.

This clonotype occurred many times. This chain connects TRBV28 to TRBJ2-1; 8 bases fit TRBD1. Per germline, CDR1 MDHEN and CDR2 SYDVKM. This CDR3 spans 16 amino acids. V lost 7 bases, J lost 7 bases, and 15 bases stayed unmatched. The chain's CDR3 is CASTKPGQVMENEQFF. In DNA form, the CDR3 reads TGTGCCAGCACCAAACCGGGACAGGTGATGGAAAATGAGCAGTTCTTC.

This clonotype appeared a few times. For the CDR3, the DNA is TGTGCCAGCAGCCAAGATGCAGTTTTCTTAGAGACCCAGTACTTC. Amino acid sequence: CASSQDAVFLETQYF. The rearrangement uses TRBV3-1 and TRBJ2-5; the D is unclear. Trimming stripped 0 bases from V and 4 bases from J, with 12 bases between. Per germline, CDR1 LGHDT and CDR2 YNNKEL (reference sequence). CDR3 length: 15 amino acids.

This clonotype came up a few times. The V call is TRBV15, the J call TRBJ2-1, with D possibly matching TRBD1 (6 bases). Germline V CDR1 and CDR2: LNHNV, YYDKDF (reference sequence). This CDR3 is built from 17 residues. The V and J ends lost 0 bases and 5 bases respectively, with 17 bases between them. CDR3: CATSREGARDGNNEQFF. CDR3 DNA: TGTGCCACCAGCAGAGAGGGGGCCCGGGACGGAAACAATGAGCAGTTCTTC.

The chain combines TRBV3-1 with TRBJ2-3, with TRBD2 identical over 10 bases. Germline trimming cut 3 bases from V and 12 bases from J; bases unmatched to any gene: 9. In germline, CDR1 is LGHDT, CDR2 YNNKEL (reference sequence). The CDR3 is made up of 14 amino acids. The DNA of the CDR3 is TGTGCCAGCAGCCATTTCTCTACTAGCGGGGCTCAGTATTTT. Translated, it gives CASSHFSTSGAQYF.

This clonotype was recorded many times. The chain links TRBV5-5 to TRBJ2-7; D uncertain. The length of the CDR3 is 13 residues. Germline lookup yields CDR1 SGHKS and CDR2 YYEKEE (reference sequence). Trimming cost V 1 base and J 4 bases, with 9 bases left between them. DNA of the CDR3: TGTGCCAGCAGCTTGAGTTCCTTGTACGAGCAGTACGTC. Translating gives CASSLSSLYEQYV.

The chain has TRBV5-1 and TRBJ2-1, with 7 bases identical to TRBD2. Germline V gene sequence: CDR1 SGHRS, CDR2 YFSETQ. V lost 0 bases, J lost 7 bases, and 10 bases stayed unmatched. The CDR3 totals 16 residues. The chain's CDR3 is CASSLVSGRAFNEQFF. The CDR3 nucleotides read TGCGCCAGCAGCTTGGTGAGTGGGAGGGCCTTTAATGAGCAGTTCTTC.

This chain connects TRBV10-3 to TRBJ1-1; D gene uncertain. CDR1 is ENHRY, CDR2 SYGVKD, per germline. The CDR3 runs 13 residues. With 5 bases removed from V and 8 bases from J, the gap between germline ends came to 15 bases. The CDR3 protein is CAISTGLLPEAFF. The DNA of the CDR3 is TGTGCCATCAGTACTGGACTACTACCCGAAGCTTTCTTT.

A few counts support this clonotype. This rearrangement joins TRBV6-5 to TRBJ1-5; D unclear. Germline loops: CDR1 MNHEY, CDR2 SVGAGI. The CDR3 has 13 amino acids. The V gene lost 5 bases and the J gene lost 4 bases, with 9 bases spanning the gap. The CDR3 DNA reads TGTGCCAGCAGTGCCTCGAAGAATCAGCCCCAGCATTTT. Its protein product is CASSASKNQPQHF.

This clonotype was seen only a few times. V gene TRBV20-1 combines with J gene TRBJ2-7; unclear D gene. This CDR3 region has 12 residues. The V and J ends lost 6 bases and 3 bases respectively, with 12 bases between them. The germline gives CDR1 DFQATT, CDR2 SNEGSKA (reference sequence). The CDR3 DNA follows: TGCAGTGCCATCCCAGATAACTACGAGCAGTACTTC. This sequence encodes CSAIPDNYEQYF.

The table lists this clonotype with many counts. The chain couples TRBV5-1 to TRBJ1-1, with a tentative D call TRBD1 (5 bases). Germline assignment: CDR1 SGHRS and CDR2 YFSETQ. This CDR3 region has 15 residues. Trimming left V 0 bases short and J 4 bases short, with 13 bases between. The CDR3 nucleotides read TGCGCCAGCAGCTTGGCCGTTGGGGGTAGCACTGAAGCTTTCTTT. This translates into CASSLAVGGSTEAFF.

This clonotype appeared a few times. The CDR3 is CASSPTHRARYEQYV. CDR3 in DNA: TGTGCCAGCAGCCCAACTCACAGGGCAAGGTACGAGCAGTACGTC. The chain joins TRBV28 to TRBJ2-7; D may be TRBD1 (6 bases). This CDR3 has 15 amino acids. Germline assignment: CDR1 MDHEN and CDR2 SYDVKM. Trimming took 6 bases from V and 4 from J, leaving 19 bases between them.

This clonotype occurred many times. The V and J genes are TRBV7-9 and TRBJ2-7; 8 nucleotides line up with TRBD1. CDR1 and CDR2 (germline): SEHNR, FQNEAQ (reference sequence). Trimming took 5 bases from V and 1 from J; bases not matched to a gene: 10. The CDR3 contains 16 residues. CDR3 DNA: TGTGCCAGCAGCCCGGGGGTGGGACAGGCGTCCTACGAGCAGTACTTC. The encoded protein is CASSPGVGQASYEQYF.

The chain is built from TRBV6-5 and TRBJ2-5, with D perhaps assigned TRBD1 or TRBD2 (5 bases each). The CDR3 extends over 13 amino acids. Trimming pared 3 bases from V and 5 bases from J, leaving 10 bases between. Looked up from germline, CDR1 is MNHEY and CDR2 is SVGAGI. The CDR3 protein is CASSYREGETQYF. CDR3 nucleotide sequence: TGTGCCAGCAGTTATCGTGAGGGGGAGACCCAGTACTTC.

The chain uses TRBV7-8 and TRBJ2-7; a weak D match, TRBD1 (5 bases). Germline CDR1 SGHVS, CDR2 FQNEAQ. The V and J ends lost 6 bases and 2 bases respectively, with 17 bases between them. This CDR3 spans 15 amino acids. The CDR3 nucleotides are TGTGCCAGCAGTCGATTTACAGGTGTCGCCTACGAGCAGTACTTC. Translated, it gives CASSRFTGVAYEQYF.